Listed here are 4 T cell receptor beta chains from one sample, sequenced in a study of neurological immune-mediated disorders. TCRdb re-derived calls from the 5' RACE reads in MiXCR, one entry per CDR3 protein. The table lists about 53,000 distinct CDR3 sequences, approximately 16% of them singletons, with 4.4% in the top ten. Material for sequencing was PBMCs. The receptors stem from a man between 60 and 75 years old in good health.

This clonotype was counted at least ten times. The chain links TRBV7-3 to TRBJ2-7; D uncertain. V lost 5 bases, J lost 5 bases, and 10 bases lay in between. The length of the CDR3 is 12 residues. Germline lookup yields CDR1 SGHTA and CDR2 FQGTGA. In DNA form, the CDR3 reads TGTGCCAGCAGCCCACCCGAGGACGAGCAGTACTTC. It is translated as CASSPPEDEQYF.

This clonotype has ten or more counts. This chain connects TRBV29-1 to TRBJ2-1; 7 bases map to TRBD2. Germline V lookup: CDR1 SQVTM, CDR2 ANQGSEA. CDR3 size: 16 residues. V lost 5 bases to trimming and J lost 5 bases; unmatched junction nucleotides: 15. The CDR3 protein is CSVSDLGLVPNNEQFF. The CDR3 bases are TGCAGCGTTTCTGATTTAGGACTAGTCCCAAACAATGAGCAGTTCTTC.

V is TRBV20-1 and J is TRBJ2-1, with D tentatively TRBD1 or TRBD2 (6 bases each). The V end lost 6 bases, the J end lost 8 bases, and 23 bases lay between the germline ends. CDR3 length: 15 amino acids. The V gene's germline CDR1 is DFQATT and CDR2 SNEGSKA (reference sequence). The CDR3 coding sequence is TGCAGTGCCCACCGGGGGCAAACCAAAAGGGATGAGCAGTTCTTC. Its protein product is CSAHRGQTKRDEQFF.

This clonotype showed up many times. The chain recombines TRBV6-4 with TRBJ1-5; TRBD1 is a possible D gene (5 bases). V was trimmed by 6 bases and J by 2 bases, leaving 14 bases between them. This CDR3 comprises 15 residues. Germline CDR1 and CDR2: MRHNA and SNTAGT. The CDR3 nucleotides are TGTGCCAGCAGCGGGGGGGAGGGACGCAATCAGCCCCAGCATTTT. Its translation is CASSGGEGRNQPQHF.